Listed below are T cell receptor beta chains from one sample, sequenced in a study of CD8+ T cells in alopecia areata. The protocol was immunoSEQ multiplex PCR, while the TCRdb copy is restricted to in-frame clones and leaves out a portion. The top ten clones hold approximately 1.4% of a sample with approximately 180,000 clones, around 64% of them seen once. The sequenced sample was CD4+ T cells sorted from blood, obtained between weeks 47 and 50, from a patient treated with tofacitinib. These receptors all come from a human donor with alopecia areata. CDR3s include the opening cysteine and the closing phenylalanine or tryptophan. Fields, in order: clone size, V gene, D gene, J gene, CDR3 DNA, CDR3 protein. A D gene is named only where the DNA matches it firmly. Some rows have no size entry. The others give once, few or many, or a class for an expanded clone.

.	TRBV10-2	TRBD1	TRBJ2-6	TGCGCCAGCAGTTTACAGGGGGCAAGCTCTGGGGCCAACGTCCTGACTTTC	CASSLQGASSGANVLTF
.	TRBV25-1	TRBD1	TRBJ1-1	TGTGCCAGACAGGGGCCGAACACTGAAGCTTTCTTT	CARQGPNTEAFF
few	TRBV19	TRBD1	TRBJ1-1	TGTGCCAGTAGTTTACGACAGGGACGGCTTCCTGAAGCTTTCTTT	CASSLRQGRLPEAFF
.	TRBV29-1	TRBD1	TRBJ2-4	TGCAGCGGAAACGGAGGGACAGGGAACCTACTAGCCAAAAACATTCAGTACTTC	CSGNGGTGNLLAKNIQYF
.	TRBV18	.	TRBJ1-1	TGTGCCAGCTCACCGATTCCAGGGGTACAGGTCGGCACTGAAGCTTTCTTT	CASSPIPGVQVGTEAFF
.	TRBV10-3	.	TRBJ1-2	TGTGCCATCAGTGAGTCGAAGGACAGTTTCTATGGCTACACCTTC	CAISESKDSFYGYTF
.	TRBV27	.	TRBJ1-4	TGTGCCAGCAGCTTACAGGAGACTGAAAAACTGTTTTTT	CASSLQETEKLFF
.	TRBV2	TRBD2	TRBJ2-4	TGTGCCGTGAGCGGGGACTCTCTAGCCAAAAACATTCAGTACTTC	CAVSGDSLAKNIQYF
.	TRBV11-2	.	TRBJ2-3	TGTGCCAGCAGCTTAGGGAGGGGGTCAGATACGCAGTATTTT	CASSLGRGSDTQYF
.	TRBV14	.	TRBJ2-1	TGTGCCAGCAGCCAAGATCTAATGGGGAATGAGCAGTTCTTC	CASSQDLMGNEQFF
.	TRBV5-1	.	TRBJ1-1	TGCGCCAGCAGCTTGGGTTACCAGCCTCCCGAAGCTTTCTTT	CASSLGYQPPEAFF
few	TRBV30	TRBD2	TRBJ2-1	TGTGCCTGGAGTGTACGACTAGCTAACAATGAGCAGTTCTTC	CAWSVRLANNEQFF
.	TRBV27	TRBD1	TRBJ2-7	TGTGCCAGCGCGACCGGGACAGAGATTTACGAGCAGTACTTC	CASATGTEIYEQYF
.	TRBV4-2	.	TRBJ2-1	TGTGCCAGCAGTCCTTCAAGCACTTACAATGAGCAGTTCTTC	CASSPSSTYNEQFF
.	TRBV19	.	TRBJ1-2	TGTGCCAGTAGTATAGAGGATCTCTATGGCTACACCTTC	CASSIEDLYGYTF
.	TRBV7-8	TRBD1	TRBJ1-6	TGTGCCAGCAGCTTAGCGGTACAGGGGGCAATTTATTCACCCCTCCACTTT	CASSLAVQGAIYSPLHF
.	TRBV2	.	TRBJ2-3	TGTGCCAGCAGTGAGGGGACGCGCACAGATACGCAGTATTTT	CASSEGTRTDTQYF
.	TRBV30	.	TRBJ1-1	TGTGCCTGGGGGGGACAACCGAACACTGAAGCTTTCTTT	CAWGGQPNTEAFF
.	TRBV29-1	.	TRBJ1-1	TGCAGCGCATCACAGGGAAAGAACACTGAAGCTTTCTTT	CSASQGKNTEAFF
.	TRBV28	.	TRBJ2-7	TGTGCCAGCAGCCGGACTGGGGCCAGGGACGAGCAGTACTTC	CASSRTGARDEQYF
.	TRBV4-1	.	TRBJ1-1	TGCGCCAGCAGCCAAGGCTTCGGTCCCACTGAAGCTTTCTTT	CASSQGFGPTEAFF
once	TRBV6-5	.	TRBJ1-2	TGTGCCAGCAGTAACCGGGACGGGGGGTATGGCTACACCTTC	CASSNRDGGYGYTF
.	TRBV11-3	.	TRBJ2-3	TGTGCCAGCACCCAAGGGGCCCTGAGCACAGATACGCAGTATTTT	CASTQGALSTDTQYF
few	TRBV2	.	TRBJ1-1	TGTGCCAGCAGTGAAGCGCTTGGGTCGAACACTGAAGCTTTCTTT	CASSEALGSNTEAFF
.	TRBV28	TRBD2	TRBJ2-3	TGTGCCAGCACTTCGAGGGGACTAGCGGGGGATACGCAGTATTTT	CASTSRGLAGDTQYF
.	TRBV9	.	TRBJ2-2	TGTGCCAGCAGCGTAAGTTCCGGACTCGGCGGGGAGCTGTTTTTT	CASSVSSGLGGELFF
.	TRBV18	.	TRBJ2-1	TGTGCCAGCTCACCAACAGTACCCAGAGCCCTCTACAATGAGCAGTTCTTC	CASSPTVPRALYNEQFF
.	TRBV29-1	.	TRBJ1-1	TGCAGCGTTGAAGATCCCGGGGGGCTGGGGATCTTT	CSVEDPGGLGIF
.	TRBV10-3	.	TRBJ1-5	TGTGCCATCAGTGACCCCGGGAGCCAGCCCCAGCATTTT	CAISDPGSQPQHF
once	TRBV5-6	.	TRBJ2-1	TGTGCCAGCAGTACTTATCCAGTAGGGTCCTACAATGAGCAGTTCTTC	CASSTYPVGSYNEQFF
.	TRBV30	TRBD1	TRBJ2-7	TGTGCCTGGACGGGACAGGGAGACTACGAGCAGTACTTC	CAWTGQGDYEQYF
.	TRBV9	.	TRBJ1-5	TGTGCCAGCAGCGTAGGGGGCCTTAGCAATCAGCCCCAGCATTTT	CASSVGGLSNQPQHF
.	TRBV7-2	.	TRBJ2-7	TGTGCCAGCAGCTGGGGGGACAGTCGCTCTTACGAGCAGTACTTC	CASSWGDSRSYEQYF
.	TRBV15	.	TRBJ2-3	TGTGCCACCAGTCCGGACTTGAACCGTTTAACAGATACGCAGTATTTT	CATSPDLNRLTDTQYF
.	TRBV30	TRBD1	TRBJ1-2	TGTGCCTGGAGTGCAAACAGGGGGCCTGGCTATGGCTACACCTTC	CAWSANRGPGYGYTF
.	TRBV5-6	.	TRBJ2-5	TGTGCCAGCAGCGTTGGGACATTTCAAGAGACCCAGTACTTC	CASSVGTFQETQYF
.	TRBV7-2	.	TRBJ2-5	TGTGCCAGCAGCCCGCAGATAAACCTCCAAGAGACCCAGTACTTC	CASSPQINLQETQYF
many	TRBV7-3	.	TRBJ1-2	TGTGCCAGCAGCTTAAGGGAGGGCGGTGGCTACACCTTC	CASSLREGGGYTF
.	TRBV9	.	TRBJ2-5	TGTGCCAGCAGCGTAGATCCTAAGGGGACCCAGTACTTC	CASSVDPKGTQYF
.	TRBV15	TRBD2	TRBJ2-1	TGTGCCACCAGCAGAGCCAGCGGGGGGGCCGGGTCCTACAATGAGCAGTTCTTC	CATSRASGGAGSYNEQFF
.	TRBV14	TRBD1	TRBJ1-2	TGTGCCAGCAGCCAAGATCGGGCAGGGGGGCTATATGGCTACACCTTC	CASSQDRAGGLYGYTF
.	TRBV19	.	TRBJ1-5	TGTGCCAGTAGTATATCCCGGGGCGGCAATCAGCCCCAGCATTTT	CASSISRGGNQPQHF
.	TRBV1	.	TRBJ2-4	TGCACCAGCAGCCAAGATGAGGTGGGTCAAGCCAAAAACATTCAGTACTTC	CTSSQDEVGQAKNIQYF
.	TRBV5-1	.	TRBJ2-3	TGCGCCAGCAGCTCTAACACCGGGGAAACTAGGAGAGCGCAGTATTTT	CASSSNTGETRRAQYF
.	TRBV25-1	.	TRBJ2-7	TGTGCCAGCAGTGAATCCGGGCCGACAGGTGGTGAGCAGTACTTC	CASSESGPTGGEQYF